Listed here are 27 T cell receptor beta chains from one sample, sequenced in a study of cytomegalovirus exposure and HLA in healthy donors. In the PCR, 60 Vbeta and 13 Jbeta primers were used. Only in-frame clones appear in the TCRdb table, and some are missing; sequencing was by immunoSEQ multiplex PCR. The sample carries around 120,000 clones, roughly 80% recorded once. Sequenced sample: PBMCs. These receptors came from a woman between 40 and 50 years old in good health and CMV-seronegative.

As concerns this clone: The junction shows a germline mismatch at one end, possibly a read error. This chain uses TRBV28 with TRBJ2-7; no firm D call. The CDR3 totals 15 residues. Germline assignment: CDR1 MDHEN and CDR2 SYDVKM. CDR3 in DNA: TGTCCCAGCAGCGTGCGCAGTCAGGTCAATGTCGAGCAGTACTTC. It encodes CPSSVRSQVNVEQYF. Based on the CDR3 plus reference TRBV28 and TRBJ2-7, the full variable domain is DVKVTQSSRYLVKRTGEKVFLECVQDMDHENMFWYRQDPGLGLRLIYFSYDVKMKEKGDIPEGYSVSREKKERFSLILESASTNQTSMYLCPSSVRSQVNVEQYFGPGTRLTVT.

V usage is TRBV28 and J usage is TRBJ1-5; TRBD1 matches at 8 bases. Trimming cost V 4 bases and J 4 bases; bases outside gene matches: 6. CDR3 length: 15 amino acids. Germline V gene lookup returns CDR1 MDHEN and CDR2 SYDVKM. The CDR3 spells CASSSDRAKNQPQHF. CDR3 coding DNA: TGTGCCAGCAGTTCGGACAGGGCGAAAAATCAGCCCCAGCATTTT.

The V and J genes are TRBV4-3 and TRBJ2-6, with D uncertain. V lost 0 bases and J 2 bases, leaving 8 bases between the germline ends. Germline V gives CDR1 LGHNA, CDR2 YSLEER. The CDR3 consists of 16 residues. This chain's CDR3 is CASSQDTSPGANVLTF. The DNA for the CDR3 is TGCGCCAGCAGCCAAGATACATCGCCTGGGGCCAACGTCCTGACTTTC.

This clone was detected a few times. The chain carries TRBV28 and TRBJ1-1; D is unclear. This CDR3 has 14 amino acids. Trimming stripped 3 bases from V and 0 bases from J, with 8 bases between. CDR1 and CDR2 (germline): MDHEN, SYDVKM. Written as DNA, the CDR3 is TGTGCCAGCAGTTTCCGGTCTATGAACACTGAAGCTTTCTTT. Amino acid sequence: CASSFRSMNTEAFF. The full variable domain, its missing parts supplied by reference TRBV28 and TRBJ1-1, is DVKVTQSSRYLVKRTGEKVFLECVQDMDHENMFWYRQDPGLGLRLIYFSYDVKMKEKGDIPEGYSVSREKKERFSLILESASTNQTSMYLCASSFRSMNTEAFFGQGTRLTVV.

The chain joins TRBV10-3 to TRBJ2-6; D is ambiguous. V lost 8 bases and J 0 bases, leaving 2 bases between the germline ends. Germline lookup yields CDR1 ENHRY and CDR2 SYGVKD. This CDR3 region has 12 residues. The CDR3 DNA reads as TGTGCCATCCACTCTGGGGCCAACGTCCTGACTTTC. Its translation: CAIHSGANVLTF.

V gene TRBV7-8 combines with J gene TRBJ1-1, with TRBD1 matching over 12 bases. The CDR3 is 16 amino acids. V trimming: 4 bases; J trimming: 4 bases; junction bases outside the gene matches: 7. The germline V gene encodes CDR1 SGHVS and CDR2 FQNEAQ. CDR3 loop: CASSSRDRGPSTEAFF. The CDR3 nucleotides are TGTGCCAGCAGCTCCCGGGACAGGGGGCCGAGCACTGAAGCTTTCTTT. Drawing the rest from reference TRBV7-8 and TRBJ1-1, the complete variable domain is GAGVSQSPRYKVAKRGQDVALRCDPISGHVSLFWYQQALGQGPEFLTYFQNEAQLDKSGLPSDRFFAERPEGSVSTLKIQRTQQEDSAVYLCASSSRDRGPSTEAFFGQGTRLTVV.

This sequence joins TRBV4-3 and TRBJ1-2; D perhaps matches TRBD1 (5 bases). The CDR3 extends over 16 amino acids. Trimming cost V 0 bases and J 5 bases, with 16 bases left between them. Germline CDR1 is LGHNA and CDR2 is YSLEER. The CDR3 protein is CASSQDPSFGTYGYTF. The CDR3 DNA sequence: TGCGCCAGCAGCCAAGATCCAAGTTTCGGGACTTATGGCTACACCTTC.

This sequence joins TRBV7-3 and TRBJ2-7, with 7 nucleotides matching TRBD2. Germline assignment: CDR1 SGHTA and CDR2 FQGTGA. The ends lost 5 bases at V and 4 bases at J; junction bases unmatched: 11. The CDR3 extends over 15 amino acids. CDR3 in DNA: TGTGCCAGCAGCCCGACAGCGGGATCCCAGTACGAGCAGTACTTC. Protein: CASSPTAGSQYEQYF.

The rearrangement joins TRBV6-1 to TRBJ1-1; D may be TRBD1 (5 bases). V was cut by 0 bases and J by 7 bases, with 9 bases left in between. Germline lookup yields CDR1 MNHNS and CDR2 SASEGT. The CDR3 runs to 13 residues. As DNA, the CDR3 is TGTGCCAGCAGTGAAGCGCGGCAGGGTGAAGCTTTCTTT. Translation: CASSEARQGEAFF.

This chain links TRBV11-1 with TRBJ2-7; TRBD1 might be the D (6 bases). The germline CDR1 and CDR2 sequences are SGHAT and FQDESV (reference sequence). V gave up 2 bases and J gave up 7 bases, with 21 bases separating them. The CDR3 covers 16 residues. The CDR3, as DNA: TGTGCCAGCAGCTTAAGAGGTTCTAGGGGGATCGGAGAGCAGTACTTC. Residues: CASSLRGSRGIGEQYF.

The chain joins TRBV6-6 to TRBJ2-7; 7 nucleotides match TRBD1. The CDR3 has 14 amino acids. J was trimmed by 2 bases and V by 6 bases; bases with no gene match: 7. In germline, CDR1 is MNHNY, CDR2 SVGAGI (reference sequence). The CDR3 spells CASSMTGSTYEQYF. CDR3 in DNA: TGTGCCAGCAGCATGACAGGGTCTACCTACGAGCAGTACTTC.

The chain joins TRBV7-2 to TRBJ1-2, with 8 nucleotides matching TRBD1. The V segment lost 1 base and the J segment 8 bases; nucleotides outside the gene matches: 12. The CDR3 extends over 16 amino acids. Germline CDR1 SGHTA, CDR2 FQGNSA. The CDR3 here is CASSLDPRTGSDGYTF. For the CDR3, the DNA is TGTGCCAGCAGCTTAGATCCCCGGACAGGGTCCGACGGCTACACCTTC.

The chain has TRBV9 and TRBJ2-1; 9 bases align to TRBD2. The CDR3 loop spans 16 amino acids. V gave up 0 bases and J gave up 7 bases; unmatched junction bases: 8. Germline loops: CDR1 SGDLS, CDR2 YYNGEE. In nucleotides, the CDR3 is TGTGCCAGCAGCGTAGGCGGCGGGAGGGCCACGAATGAGCAGTTCTTC. Translating it yields CASSVGGGRATNEQFF.

This clone was detected a few times. The V and J genes are TRBV6-4 and TRBJ2-3; unclear D gene. The CDR3 totals 13 residues. Trimming removed 6 bases at V and 2 bases at J, with 9 bases between. Germline values: CDR1 MRHNA, CDR2 SNTAGT. In DNA form, the CDR3 reads TGTGCCAGCAGCTTGGAGAACACAGATACGCAGTATTTT. It translates to CASSLENTDTQYF.

This chain uses TRBV7-9 with TRBJ2-1; 10 bases align to TRBD2. This CDR3 is built from 15 residues. Germline CDR1 is SEHNR and CDR2 is FQNEAQ (reference sequence). V trimming: 1 base; J trimming: 9 bases; junction bases outside the gene matches: 6. DNA of the CDR3: TGTGCCAGCAGCTTAGTGTCCAGCGGGGGGGCTGAGCAGTTCTTC. This translates into CASSLVSSGGAEQFF.

The rearrangement links TRBV13 to TRBJ2-3; 7 nucleotides line up with TRBD2. This CDR3 has 16 residues. The germline V gene encodes CDR1 PRHDT and CDR2 FYEKMQ (reference sequence). The trim removed 5 bases at V and 4 bases at J, leaving 12 bases unmatched. The DNA for the CDR3 is TGTGCCAGCAGCCCGAGCGGGACGGATGGGGCAGATACGCAGTATTTT. It encodes CASSPSGTDGADTQYF.

There are a few counts of this clone. V and J are TRBV5-6 and TRBJ1-4; D ambiguous. V dropped 2 bases and J dropped 8 bases, with 13 bases sitting between them. The germline V gene has CDR1 SGHDT and CDR2 YYEEEE. The CDR3 consists of 14 residues. CDR3 residues: CASSFGGSGEKLFF. The DNA for the CDR3 is TGTGCCAGCAGCTTTGGAGGGAGCGGGGAAAAACTGTTTTTT.

A word on this clone: Relative to the germline gene, one junction end is altered; a read error may explain this. The genes are TRBV7-9 and TRBJ2-7; tentative D call: TRBD2 (5 bases). Germline V gene data show CDR1 as SEHNR and CDR2 as FQNEAQ (reference sequence). The CDR3 sequence is 15 residues long. In DNA form, the CDR3 reads TGCGCCAGCAGCTTAGCGATAGGGAGCTCCTACGAGCAGTACTTC. Encoded protein: CASSLAIGSSYEQYF.

The gene calls are TRBV29-1 and TRBJ1-1; 10 bases fit TRBD1. With V trimmed by 4 bases and J by 7 bases, 6 bases remained unmatched. This CDR3 comprises 13 residues. CDR1 and CDR2 from the germline V gene are SQVTM and ANQGSEA. The CDR3 is CSVGRQGAGEAFF. The DNA of the CDR3 is TGCAGCGTTGGGAGACAGGGGGCCGGTGAAGCTTTCTTT.

V is TRBV10-3 and J is TRBJ2-1; possibly TRBD2 for D (6 bases). The germline V gene has CDR1 ENHRY and CDR2 SYGVKD. The CDR3 is 16 residues long. Trimming shortened V by 5 bases and J by 5 bases, and 19 bases separated the two germline ends. The chain's CDR3 is CAISSLGGFSNNEQFF. In DNA form, the CDR3 reads TGTGCCATCAGTTCCCTGGGGGGATTTTCAAACAATGAGCAGTTCTTC.

The J gene is TRBJ2-2, the V gene TRBV4-2; 8 bases line up with TRBD1. Germline loops: CDR1 LGHNA, CDR2 YNFKEQ. The CDR3 extends over 18 amino acids. The V gene end was trimmed by 0 bases and the J gene end by 7 bases; junction bases not matched to a gene: 13. Here the CDR3 DNA reads TGTGCCAGCAGCCAAGATCTTTTGGCAGGGGGCGCGGGCGGGGAGCTGTTTTTT. Amino acid sequence: CASSQDLLAGGAGGELFF.

The chain combines TRBV6-5 with TRBJ1-2; D is unresolved. Per germline, CDR1 MNHEY and CDR2 SVGAGI. The CDR3 sequence is 14 residues long. Trimming removed 0 bases from V and 0 bases from J, with 5 bases in between. DNA for the CDR3: TGTGCCAGCAGTTACTCGGAGGCTAACTATGGCTACACCTTC. Amino acids: CASSYSEANYGYTF.

The CDR3 DNA follows: TGTGCCAGCAGCTTGCAGACAGGGCAACAAGAAAAACTGTTTTTT. Residues: CASSLQTGQQEKLFF. The chain recombines TRBV7-2 with TRBJ1-4, with 7 bases identical to TRBD1. The V and J ends lost 3 bases and 8 bases, in that order; junction bases with no gene match: 9. CDR3 size: 15 residues. Germline loops: CDR1 SGHTA, CDR2 FQGNSA.

V usage is TRBV13 and J usage is TRBJ1-3, with TRBD1 matching 9 bases. With 2 bases clipped from V and 1 base from J, the junction kept 9 bases outside the gene matches. CDR1 and CDR2 (germline): PRHDT, FYEKMQ (reference sequence). The CDR3 is 18 residues long. The chain's CDR3 is CASSLKHNRGLSGNTIYF. DNA for the CDR3: TGTGCCAGCAGCTTAAAACACAACAGGGGGCTATCTGGAAACACCATATATTTT.

This chain uses TRBV7-9 with TRBJ2-3; D unresolved. The length of the CDR3 is 13 residues. Trimming took 4 bases from V and 1 from J, leaving 6 bases between them. Germline values: CDR1 SEHNR, CDR2 FQNEAQ (reference sequence). CDR3 sequence reads: CASSSTGTDTQYF. The CDR3 DNA reads TGTGCCAGCAGCTCAACAGGCACAGATACGCAGTATTTT.

The chain couples TRBV5-4 to TRBJ2-3; 11 bases are shared with TRBD2. The length of the CDR3 is 15 residues. Germline loops: CDR1 SGHNT, CDR2 YYREEE (reference sequence). The junction had 2 bases not matched to a gene; V was cut back by 1 base and J by 4 bases. The CDR3 sequence: CASSLTSGSADTQYF. The CDR3 DNA is TGTGCCAGCAGCTTGACTAGCGGGAGCGCAGATACGCAGTATTTT.

CDR3 DNA: TGTGCCAGTAGTACCATACAGGGGGAAAAACTGTTTTTT. Translated, it gives CASSTIQGEKLFF. The V and J genes are TRBV19 and TRBJ1-4; 7 nucleotides align to TRBD1. The trim removed 4 bases at V and 8 bases at J, leaving 4 bases unmatched. The CDR3 consists of 13 residues. Germline V gene data show CDR1 as LNHDA and CDR2 as SQIVND (reference sequence).